The clone carrying this TCR beta chain was seen only once. The antigen is not known. The PCR ran on 60 Vbeta and 13 Jbeta primers. Sequencing was performed with immunoSEQ multiplex PCR; in TCRdb, only in-frame clones are kept and a portion is missing. The sample lists about 94,000 clones, around 84% occurring once. This specimen belongs to a study of cytomegalovirus exposure and HLA in healthy donors. Findings and caveats of the study: Analyzed later, most CMV-associated TCR beta chains appeared HLA-restricted. There were several of the most significant clusters that appeared linked to common viral pathogens in a later analysis.

CDR3 length equals 17 residues. V dropped 4 bases and J dropped 1; count of bases not matched to a gene: 8. Germline V CDR1 and CDR2: MNHEY, SMNVEV (reference sequence). The rearrangement uses TRBV27 and TRBJ2-3; TRBD2 matches 10 bases. The clonotype originates from a human donor in good health. Sequencing was performed on PBMCs. CDR3 DNA sequence: TGTGCCAGCAGTTACGGGGGACTAGCGCGGGGCACAGATACGCAGTATTTT. This sequence encodes CASSYGGLARGTDTQYF.